This TCR beta chain was sequenced during a study of T cells in women clearing cervical HPV infection. Germline CDR1 SGHTA, CDR2 FQGTGA. Trimming left V 2 bases short and J 4 bases short, with 11 bases between. The CDR3 runs to 15 residues. Regarding this clone: The read finishes 3 residues shy of the CDR3 end, and the germline J gene is used to complete it.

TCR beta CDR3 amplified by multiplex PCR from approximately 1,200 ng genomic DNA. Clones were read by immunoSEQ multiplex PCR, and TCRdb kept only the in-frame ones, dropping some. The sample has 25,000 to 30,000 clones, and its top ten clones hold approximately 12%. This chain connects TRBV7-3 to TRBJ2-2; no clear D. This TCR derives from a woman aged 18 to 75 with a cervical HPV16 infection that either progressed to CIN3+ or cleared (not recorded which). What was sequenced was blood buffy coat. The part of the CDR3 DNA that was read is TGTGCCAGCAGCTTATTCAATTCGGGCACCGGGGAG. Its translation: CASSLFNSGTGE. The whole CDR3 protein is CASSLFNSGTGELFF.